The clone carrying this T cell receptor (beta chain) was detected a few times. The data derive from a study of PD-L1 blockade in urothelial cancer. Background on the study: Atezolizumab was started by patients in 2014 at 1,200 mg intravenously every 3 weeks. Tumor samples had a median of about 1,400 T cells.

Germline V gene data show CDR1 as SGHRS and CDR2 as YFSETQ. CDR3 length: 16 residues. The V and J ends lost 3 bases and 3 bases, in that order; junction bases with no gene match: 12. Method: immunoSEQ multiplex PCR; TCRdb's copy keeps in-frame clones and lacks some. The table records 30,000 to 40,000 clones, 36% of them present only once. This specimen consisted of tumor tissue, obtained before atezolizumab (anti-PD-L1) treatment. V gene TRBV5-1 combines with J gene TRBJ2-7; 7 bases line up with TRBD1. The origin of this receptor is a man aged 60 to 75 with urothelial cancer. CDR3 DNA: TGCGCCAGCAGCTCGGGGAGACAGGGACCCAGCTACGAGCAGTACTTC. Its protein is CASSSGRQGPSYEQYF.